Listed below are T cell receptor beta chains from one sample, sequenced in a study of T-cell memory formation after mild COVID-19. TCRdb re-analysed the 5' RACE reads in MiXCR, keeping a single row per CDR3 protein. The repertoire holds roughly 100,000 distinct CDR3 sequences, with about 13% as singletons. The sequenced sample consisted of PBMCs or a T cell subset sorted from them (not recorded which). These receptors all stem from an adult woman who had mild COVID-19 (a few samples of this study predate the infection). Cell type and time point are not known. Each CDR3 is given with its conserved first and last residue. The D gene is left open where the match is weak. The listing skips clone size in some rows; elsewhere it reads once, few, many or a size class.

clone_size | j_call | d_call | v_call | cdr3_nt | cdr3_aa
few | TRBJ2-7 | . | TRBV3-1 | TGTGCCAGCAGCCAAACAGGGAGTCCCACCTACGAGCAGTACTTC | CASSQTGSPTYEQYF
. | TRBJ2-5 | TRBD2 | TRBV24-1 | TGTGCCACCAGTGACACGCGAGGGACTAGCGGGGTAGGGGCAGAGACCCAGTACTTC | CATSDTRGTSGVGAETQYF
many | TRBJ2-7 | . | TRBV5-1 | TGCGCCAGCAGCTGGGACGGTACCTACGAGCAGTACTTC | CASSWDGTYEQYF
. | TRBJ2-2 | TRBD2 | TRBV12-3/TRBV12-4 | TGTGCCAGCAGGGGACTAGCGGGGGGCAGTAGAGAGCTGTTTTTT | CASRGLAGGSRELFF
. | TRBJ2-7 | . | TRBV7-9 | TGTGCCAGCAGCTTAGTAGGCAGGGAATACGAGCAGTACTTC | CASSLVGREYEQYF
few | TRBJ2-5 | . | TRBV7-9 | TGTGCCAGCAGCTACCCCCTAGAAAGGCAAGAGACCCAGTACTTC | CASSYPLERQETQYF
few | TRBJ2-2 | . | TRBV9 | TGTGCCAGCAGCTCTGGGGTGGAGACCGGGGAGCTGTTTTTT | CASSSGVETGELFF
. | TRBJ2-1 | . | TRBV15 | TGTGCCACCAGGTCCGGAGAAGCAAGTATAAATGAGCAGTTCTTC | CATRSGEASINEQFF
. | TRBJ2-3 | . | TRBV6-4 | TGTGCCACCTCCGGGGCGGTCGGGGATACGCAGTATTTT | CATSGAVGDTQYF
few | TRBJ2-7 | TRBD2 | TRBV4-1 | TGCGCCAGCAGCCAAGAGGGTAGCGGGGTGCCCTACGAGCAGTACTTC | CASSQEGSGVPYEQYF
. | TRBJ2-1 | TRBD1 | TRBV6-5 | TGTGCCAGCAGTTTTTTACAGGGGAATGAGCAGTTCTTC | CASSFLQGNEQFF
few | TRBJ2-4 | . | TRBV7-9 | TGTGCCAGCAGCTTAGCCACTGAAGCCAAAAACATTCAGTACTTC | CASSLATEAKNIQYF
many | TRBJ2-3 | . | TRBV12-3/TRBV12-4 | TGTGCCAGCAGCCCCCTCCTGTCTCCCTGGGGCACAGATACGCAGTATTTT | CASSPLLSPWGTDTQYF
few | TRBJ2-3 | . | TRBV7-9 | TGTGCCAGCAGCTTATGGCCTCGCGGGGCTGACACAGATACGCAGTATTTT | CASSLWPRGADTDTQYF
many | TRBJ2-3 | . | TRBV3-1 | TGTGCCAGCAGCCCGGGACTCCGCACAGATACGCAGTATTTT | CASSPGLRTDTQYF
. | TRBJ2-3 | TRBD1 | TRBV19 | TGTGCCAGTAACGGCAGGGGGAGAGATACGCAGTATTTT | CASNGRGRDTQYF
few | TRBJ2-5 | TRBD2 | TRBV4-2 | TGTGCCAGCAGCCAAGGGCTAGCGGACAAATCATTGTTCGAGACCCAGTACTTC | CASSQGLADKSLFETQYF
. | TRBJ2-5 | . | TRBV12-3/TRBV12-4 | TGTGCCAGCAGTTCCAGACTGGATGGGACGGAGACCCAGTACTTC | CASSSRLDGTETQYF
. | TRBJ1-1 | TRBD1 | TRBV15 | TGTGCCACCAGCAGTACCTTACAGGGGATGAACACTGAAGCTTTCTTT | CATSSTLQGMNTEAFF
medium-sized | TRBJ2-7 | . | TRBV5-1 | TGCGCCAGCAGCTTGTCACCAGGGGCCTACGAGCAGTACTTC | CASSLSPGAYEQYF
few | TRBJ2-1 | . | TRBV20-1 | TGCAGTGCTAGAGATCTGGCAGAGAGCTCCTACAATGAGCAGTTCTTC | CSARDLAESSYNEQFF
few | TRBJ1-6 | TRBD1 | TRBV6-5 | TGTGCCAGCAGTTACTCGGGACAGAACCCCCTCCACTTT | CASSYSGQNPLHF
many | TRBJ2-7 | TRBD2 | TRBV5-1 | TGCGCCAGCAGTGCTAGCGGGAGCTCCTACGAGCAGTACTTC | CASSASGSSYEQYF
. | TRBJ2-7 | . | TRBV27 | TGTGCCAGCAGTCCCACCACGACATTCTACGAGCAGTACTTC | CASSPTTTFYEQYF
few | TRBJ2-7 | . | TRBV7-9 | TGTGCCAGCAGCTTAGCGGGGGGAGTGGACGAGCAGTACTTC | CASSLAGGVDEQYF
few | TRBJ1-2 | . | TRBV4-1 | TGCGCCAGCAGCCAAGATTCCGGCAGGGCCCTTTTCGACTACACCTTC | CASSQDSGRALFDYTF
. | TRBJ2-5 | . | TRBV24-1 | TGTGCCACCGGTGGAGAGACCCAGTACTTC | CATGGETQYF
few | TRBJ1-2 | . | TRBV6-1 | TGTGCCAGCAGTGATTGGGACGGAGCTAACTATGGCTACACCTTC | CASSDWDGANYGYTF
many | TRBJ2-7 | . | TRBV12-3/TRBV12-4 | TGTGCCAGCAGTTTTGGGACGACTTACGAGCAGTACTTC | CASSFGTTYEQYF